This T cell receptor beta chain was captured in a study of graft-versus-host responses after intestinal transplantation. Overall study results and limits: The highest levels of circulating GvH clones went along with early declines in HvG clones after transplant.

The table came from immunoSEQ multiplex PCR; TCRdb's copy has only in-frame clones and leaves some out. The table has about 48,000 clones, 80% to 95% seen once; the top ten hold almost 2.5%. The CDR3 consists of 14 residues. The germline gives CDR1 KGHSH, CDR2 LQKENI. With 3 bases clipped from V and 4 bases from J, the junction kept 3 bases outside the gene matches. Worth noting for this clone: Its antigen remains unidentified.

The source was unstimulated CD4+ T cells sorted from spleen or lymph node cells, collected before transplant. The genes are TRBV18 and TRBJ2-3, with 8 bases that match TRBD2. The TCR comes from a human donor who was the organ donor for an intestinal transplant. The CDR3 protein is CASSPSGVADTQYF. CDR3 DNA: TGTGCCAGCTCACCTAGCGGGGTGGCAGATACGCAGTATTTT.